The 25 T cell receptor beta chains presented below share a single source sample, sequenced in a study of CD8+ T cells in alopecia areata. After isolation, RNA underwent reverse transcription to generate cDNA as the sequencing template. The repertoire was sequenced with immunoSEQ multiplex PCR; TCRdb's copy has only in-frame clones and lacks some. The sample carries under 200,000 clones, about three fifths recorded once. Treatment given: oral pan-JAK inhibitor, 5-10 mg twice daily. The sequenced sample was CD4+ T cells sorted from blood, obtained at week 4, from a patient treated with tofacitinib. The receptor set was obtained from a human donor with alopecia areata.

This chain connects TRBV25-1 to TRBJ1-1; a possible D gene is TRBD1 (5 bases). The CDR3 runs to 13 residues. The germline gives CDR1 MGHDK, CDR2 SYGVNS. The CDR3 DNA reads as TGTTATCAGGCGGGCACCAGGGACACTGAAGCTTTCTTT. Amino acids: CYQAGTRDTEAFF.

This CDR3 reads CAWTPHTDTQYF. The CDR3 nucleotides are TGTGCCTGGACCCCCCACACAGATACGCAGTATTTT. The chain links TRBV30 to TRBJ2-3; D uncertain. The CDR3 sequence is 12 residues long. The germline V gene encodes CDR1 GTSNPN and CDR2 SVGIG (reference sequence). V was trimmed by 4 bases and J by 2 bases, leaving 7 bases between them.

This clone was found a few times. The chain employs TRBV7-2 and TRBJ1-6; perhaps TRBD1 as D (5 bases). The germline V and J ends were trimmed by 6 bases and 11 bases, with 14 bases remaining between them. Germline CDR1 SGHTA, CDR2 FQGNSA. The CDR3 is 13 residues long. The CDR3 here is CASSPPPGAPLHF. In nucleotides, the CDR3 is TGTGCCAGCAGTCCCCCGCCGGGGGCACCCCTCCACTTT.

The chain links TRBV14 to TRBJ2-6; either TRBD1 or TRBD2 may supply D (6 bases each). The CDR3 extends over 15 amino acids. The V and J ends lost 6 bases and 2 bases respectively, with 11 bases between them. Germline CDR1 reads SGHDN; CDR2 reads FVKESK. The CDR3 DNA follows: TGTGCCAGCAGACCGGGGGCTGCTGGGGCCAACGTCCTGACTTTC. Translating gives CASRPGAAGANVLTF.

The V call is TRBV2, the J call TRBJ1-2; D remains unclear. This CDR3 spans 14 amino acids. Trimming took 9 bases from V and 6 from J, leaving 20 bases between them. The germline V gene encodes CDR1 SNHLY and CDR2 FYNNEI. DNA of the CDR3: TGTGCCAGGGAAGAGCTAGATGACGCCCATGGCTACACCTTC. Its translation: CAREELDDAHGYTF. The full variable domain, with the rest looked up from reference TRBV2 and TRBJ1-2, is EPEVTQTPSHQVTQMGQEVILRCVPISNHLYFYWYRQILGQKVEFLVSFYNNEISEKSEIFDDQFSVERPDGSNFTLKIRSTKLEDSAMYFCAREELDDAHGYTFGSGTRLTVV.

The CDR3 region has the DNA TGTGCCTGGAGTCGGACTAGCCCGCTCTACGAGCAGTACTTC. Translating gives CAWSRTSPLYEQYF. The chain couples TRBV30 to TRBJ2-7; the match to TRBD2 covers 8 bases. J lost 3 bases, V lost 2 bases, and 6 bases had no gene match. The CDR3 runs to 14 residues. Germline-derived CDR1 and CDR2 are GTSNPN and SVGIG (reference sequence).

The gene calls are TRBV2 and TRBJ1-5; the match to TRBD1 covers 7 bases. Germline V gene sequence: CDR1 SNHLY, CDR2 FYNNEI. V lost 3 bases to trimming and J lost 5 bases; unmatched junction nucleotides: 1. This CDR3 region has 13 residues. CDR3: CASSDGQDQPQHF. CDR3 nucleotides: TGTGCCAGCAGTGACGGACAGGATCAGCCCCAGCATTTT. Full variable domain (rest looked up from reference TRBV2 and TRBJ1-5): EPEVTQTPSHQVTQMGQEVILRCVPISNHLYFYWYRQILGQKVEFLVSFYNNEISEKSEIFDDQFSVERPDGSNFTLKIRSTKLEDSAMYFCASSDGQDQPQHFGDGTRLSIL.

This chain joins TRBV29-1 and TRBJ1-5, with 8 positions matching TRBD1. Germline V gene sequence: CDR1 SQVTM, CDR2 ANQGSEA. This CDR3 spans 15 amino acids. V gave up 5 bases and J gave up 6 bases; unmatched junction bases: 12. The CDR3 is CSVCFRTGPGQPQHF. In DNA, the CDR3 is TGCAGCGTTTGCTTTAGGACAGGGCCCGGTCAGCCCCAGCATTTT.

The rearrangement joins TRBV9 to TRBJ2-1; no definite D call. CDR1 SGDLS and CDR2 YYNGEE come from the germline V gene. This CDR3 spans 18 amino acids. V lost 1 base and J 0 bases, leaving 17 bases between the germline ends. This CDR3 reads CASSVRTPDYFSYNEQFF. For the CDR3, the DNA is TGTGCCAGCAGCGTAAGGACCCCGGATTATTTCTCCTACAATGAGCAGTTCTTC.

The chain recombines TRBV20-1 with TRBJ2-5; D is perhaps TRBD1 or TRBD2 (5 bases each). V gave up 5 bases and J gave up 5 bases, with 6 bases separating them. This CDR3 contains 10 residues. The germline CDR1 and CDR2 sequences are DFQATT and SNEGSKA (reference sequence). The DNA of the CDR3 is TGCAGTGCTGAGGGGGAGACCCAGTACTTC. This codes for CSAEGETQYF.

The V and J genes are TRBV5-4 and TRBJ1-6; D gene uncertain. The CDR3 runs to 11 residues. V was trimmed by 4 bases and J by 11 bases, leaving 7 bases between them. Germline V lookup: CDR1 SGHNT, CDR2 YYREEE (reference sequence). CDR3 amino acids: CASSPPTPLHF. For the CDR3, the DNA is TGTGCCAGCAGCCCTCCCACACCCCTCCACTTT.

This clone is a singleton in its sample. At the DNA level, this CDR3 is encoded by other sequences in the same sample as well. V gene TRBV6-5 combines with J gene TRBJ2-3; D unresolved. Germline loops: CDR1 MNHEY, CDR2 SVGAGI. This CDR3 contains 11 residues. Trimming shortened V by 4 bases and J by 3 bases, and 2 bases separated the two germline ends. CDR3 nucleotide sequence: TGTGCCAGCAGTTCTACAGATACGCAGTATTTT. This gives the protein CASSSTDTQYF.

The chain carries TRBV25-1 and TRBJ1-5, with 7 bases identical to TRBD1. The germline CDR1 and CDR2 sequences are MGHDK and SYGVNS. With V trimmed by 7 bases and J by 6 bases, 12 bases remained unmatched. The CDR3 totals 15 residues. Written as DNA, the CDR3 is TGTGCCAGCAATACCGGGACAGTAATTCGTCAGCCCCAGCATTTT. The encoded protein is CASNTGTVIRQPQHF.

CDR3 DNA: TGCAGCGGGCTTCGGGCCACTGAAGCTTTCTTT. As protein: CSGLRATEAFF. This chain connects TRBV29-1 to TRBJ1-1; D is unresolved. The CDR3 has 11 amino acids. Looked up from germline, CDR1 is SQVTM and CDR2 is ANQGSEA. V was trimmed by 7 bases and J by 4 bases, leaving 10 bases between them.

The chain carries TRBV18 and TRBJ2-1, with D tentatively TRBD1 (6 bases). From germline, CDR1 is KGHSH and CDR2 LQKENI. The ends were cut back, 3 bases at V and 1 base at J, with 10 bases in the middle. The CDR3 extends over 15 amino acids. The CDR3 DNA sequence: TGTGCCAGCTCACCCGACAGGCCGTCCTACAATGAGCAGTTCTTC. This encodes CASSPDRPSYNEQFF.

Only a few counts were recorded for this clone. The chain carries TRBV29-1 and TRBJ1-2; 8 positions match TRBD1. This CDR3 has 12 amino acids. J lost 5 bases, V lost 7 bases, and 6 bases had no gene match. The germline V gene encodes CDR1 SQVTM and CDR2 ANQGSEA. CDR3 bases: TGCAGCGGGCAGGGGGCAGGGTATGGCTACACCTTC. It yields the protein CSGQGAGYGYTF.

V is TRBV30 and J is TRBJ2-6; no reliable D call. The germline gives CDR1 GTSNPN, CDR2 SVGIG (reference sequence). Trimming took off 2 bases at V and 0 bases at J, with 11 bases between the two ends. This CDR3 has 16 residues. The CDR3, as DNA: TGTGCCTGGAGTAGCGCAGGTCTCTCTGGGGCCAACGTCCTGACTTTC. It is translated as CAWSSAGLSGANVLTF.

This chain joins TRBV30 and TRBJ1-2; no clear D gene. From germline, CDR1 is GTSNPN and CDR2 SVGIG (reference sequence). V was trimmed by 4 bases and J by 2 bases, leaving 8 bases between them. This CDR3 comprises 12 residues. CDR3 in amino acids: CAWTGGNYGYTF. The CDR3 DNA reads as TGTGCCTGGACGGGTGGGAACTATGGCTACACCTTC.

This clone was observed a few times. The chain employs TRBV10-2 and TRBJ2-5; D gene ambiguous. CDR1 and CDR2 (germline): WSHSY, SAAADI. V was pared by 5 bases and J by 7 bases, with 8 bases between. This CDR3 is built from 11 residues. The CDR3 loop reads CASSSPGTQYF. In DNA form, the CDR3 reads TGCGCCAGCAGTTCCCCCGGGACCCAGTACTTC.

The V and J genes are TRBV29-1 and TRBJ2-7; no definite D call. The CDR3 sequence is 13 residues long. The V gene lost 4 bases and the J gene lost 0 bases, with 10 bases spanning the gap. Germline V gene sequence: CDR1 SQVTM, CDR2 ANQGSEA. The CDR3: CSVVPRSSYEQYF. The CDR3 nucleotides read TGCAGCGTTGTCCCACGGAGCTCCTACGAGCAGTACTTC.

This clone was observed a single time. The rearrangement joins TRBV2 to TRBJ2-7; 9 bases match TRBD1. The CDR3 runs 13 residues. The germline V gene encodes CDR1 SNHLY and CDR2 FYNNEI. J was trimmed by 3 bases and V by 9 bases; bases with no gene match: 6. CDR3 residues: CARQGQGNYEQYF. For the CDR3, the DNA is TGTGCCAGGCAGGGACAGGGTAACTACGAGCAGTACTTC.

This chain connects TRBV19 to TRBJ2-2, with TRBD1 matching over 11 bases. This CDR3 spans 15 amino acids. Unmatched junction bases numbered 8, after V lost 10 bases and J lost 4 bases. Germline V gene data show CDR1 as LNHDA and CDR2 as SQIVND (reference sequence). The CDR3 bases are TGTGCCACCGAGGACAGGGGGCGCATCACCGGGGAGCTGTTTTTT. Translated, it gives CATEDRGRITGELFF. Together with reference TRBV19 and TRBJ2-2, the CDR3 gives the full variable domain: DGGITQSPKYLFRKEGQNVTLSCEQNLNHDAMYWYRQDPGQGLRLIYYSQIVNDFQKGDIAEGYSVSREKKESFPLTVTSAQKNPTAFYLCATEDRGRITGELFFGEGSRLTVL.

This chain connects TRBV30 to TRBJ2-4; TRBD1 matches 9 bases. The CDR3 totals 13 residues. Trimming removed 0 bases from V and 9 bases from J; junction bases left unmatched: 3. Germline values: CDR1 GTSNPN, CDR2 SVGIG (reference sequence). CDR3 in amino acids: CAWSVGTGSIQYF. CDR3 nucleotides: TGTGCCTGGAGTGTAGGGACAGGGAGCATTCAGTACTTC.

The DNA for the CDR3 is TGTGCCATCGGGGACAGGGGCGGGGGGCAAGAGACCCAGTACTTC. It specifies CAIGDRGGGQETQYF. This sequence joins TRBV10-3 and TRBJ2-5, with 10 bases fitting TRBD1. Germline V CDR1 and CDR2: ENHRY, SYGVKD. V lost 8 bases and J lost 2; bases outside the gene matches: 8. The length of the CDR3 is 15 residues.

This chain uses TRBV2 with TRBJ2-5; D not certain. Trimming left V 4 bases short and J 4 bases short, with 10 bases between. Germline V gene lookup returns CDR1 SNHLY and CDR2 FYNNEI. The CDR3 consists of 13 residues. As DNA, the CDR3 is TGTGCCAGCAGTGTCCGACGAGCAGAGACCCAGTACTTC. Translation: CASSVRRAETQYF. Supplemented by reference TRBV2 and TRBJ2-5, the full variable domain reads EPEVTQTPSHQVTQMGQEVILRCVPISNHLYFYWYRQILGQKVEFLVSFYNNEISEKSEIFDDQFSVERPDGSNFTLKIRSTKLEDSAMYFCASSVRRAETQYFGPGTRLLVL.